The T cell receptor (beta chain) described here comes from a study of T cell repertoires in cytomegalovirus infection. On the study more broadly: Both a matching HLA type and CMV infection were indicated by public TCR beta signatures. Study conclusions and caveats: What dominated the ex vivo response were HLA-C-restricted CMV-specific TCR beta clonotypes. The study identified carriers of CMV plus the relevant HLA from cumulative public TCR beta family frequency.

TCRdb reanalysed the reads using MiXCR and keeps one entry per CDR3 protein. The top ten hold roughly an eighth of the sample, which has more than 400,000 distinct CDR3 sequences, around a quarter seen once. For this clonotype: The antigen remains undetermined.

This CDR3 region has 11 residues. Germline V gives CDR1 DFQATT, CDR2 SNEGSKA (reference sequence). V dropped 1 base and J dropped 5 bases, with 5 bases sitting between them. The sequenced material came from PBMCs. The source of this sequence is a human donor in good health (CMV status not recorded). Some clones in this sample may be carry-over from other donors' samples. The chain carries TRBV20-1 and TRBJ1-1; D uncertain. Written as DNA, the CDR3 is TGCAGTGCTAGAGGGTGGACTGAAGCTTTCTTT. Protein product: CSARGWTEAFF.